Listed below are T cell receptor beta chains from one sample, sequenced in a study of blood T cell repertoires in COVID-19. Method: immunoSEQ multiplex PCR; TCRdb's copy keeps in-frame clones and lacks some. The sample lists 130,000 or so clones, about 80% occurring once. The sequenced sample consisted of peripheral blood. The receptors originated from a human donor in a cohort sampled during active COVID-19. CDR3s include the opening cysteine and the closing phenylalanine or tryptophan. The D gene is left open where the match is weak. Clone size appears in some rows only: once, few, many, or a class for an expanded clone.

v_call	d_call	cdr3_length	j_call	clone_size	cdr3_nt	cdr3_aa
TRBV5-1	TRBD2	15	TRBJ2-7	NA	TGCGCCAGCAGCCCCTTAGGGGGACTAGGAGGCGAGCAGTACTTC	CASSPLGGLGGEQYF
TRBV18	TRBD2	14	TRBJ2-7	NA	TGTGCCAGCTCACCAGCTAGCGGGCCCTATGAGCAGTACTTC	CASSPASGPYEQYF
TRBV18	TRBD1	18	TRBJ2-6	NA	TGTGCCAGCTCCTACCGGACAGGGACCACCTCTGGGGCCAACGTCCTGACTTTC	CASSYRTGTTSGANVLTF
TRBV4-3	NA	18	TRBJ2-5	NA	TGCGCCAGCAGCCAAGAGATCTCTTCGGGAGCCTCCCAAGAGACCCAGTACTTC	CASSQEISSGASQETQYF
TRBV7-2	TRBD2	12	TRBJ2-5	few	TGTGCCAGCAGCTCAAGGACTAGCGGGGGGTACTTC	CASSSRTSGGYF
TRBV7-3	TRBD2	15	TRBJ2-4	NA	TGTGCCAGCAGCTTACGTCTAGCGGGAGTAGACATTCAGTACTTC	CASSLRLAGVDIQYF
TRBV4-2	NA	15	TRBJ1-1	NA	TGTGCCAGCAGCCACCCGGGGGGGGGAGACACTGAAGCTTTCTTT	CASSHPGGGDTEAFF
TRBV7-7	TRBD2	16	TRBJ2-1	NA	TGTGCTAGCAGCCCCGGACTAGCGGACACCTACAATGAGCAGTTCTTC	CASSPGLADTYNEQFF
TRBV7-3	NA	14	TRBJ1-1	NA	TGTGCCAGCAGCTTATTAGGGGTGAACACTGAAGCTTTCTTT	CASSLLGVNTEAFF
TRBV7-3	NA	13	TRBJ2-5	NA	TGTGCCAGCAGCTTAGGGGGCGTAGGGACCCAGTACTTC	CASSLGGVGTQYF
TRBV27	NA	14	TRBJ2-1	few	TGTGCCAGCAACAGAGCTAGCCTGTTGAGTGAGCAGTTCTTC	CASNRASLLSEQFF
TRBV11-3	NA	15	TRBJ2-1	NA	TGTGCCAGCAGCCCGGGGGGCGGGAATGTAGATGAGCAGTTCTTC	CASSPGGGNVDEQFF
TRBV18	TRBD1	15	TRBJ1-6	NA	TGTGCCAGCTCACCGGAAACAGGGGGTCTTTCACCCCTCCACTTT	CASSPETGGLSPLHF
TRBV2	NA	12	TRBJ1-2	NA	TGTGCCAGCAGTGACAGGGCCCATGGCTACACCTTC	CASSDRAHGYTF
TRBV6-6	TRBD1	14	TRBJ2-4	NA	TGTGCCAGCAGTTACAGACAGGGGGCGGACATTCAGTACTTC	CASSYRQGADIQYF
TRBV19	TRBD1	13	TRBJ2-5	NA	TGTGCCAGTAGTGAAAACAGGGGGGAGACCCAGTACTTC	CASSENRGETQYF
TRBV6-5	NA	13	TRBJ2-1	NA	TGTGCCAGCAGTTACCTCCTAGCGAAAGAGCAGTTCTTC	CASSYLLAKEQFF
TRBV20-1	NA	13	TRBJ2-7	NA	TGCAGTGCTAGTTTCGCACGCACATCCGAGCAGTACTTC	CSASFARTSEQYF
TRBV12-3/TRBV12-4	NA	13	TRBJ1-1	NA	TGTGCCAGCCAGTTGGGGGCCCGGACTGAAGCTTTCTTT	CASQLGARTEAFF
TRBV19	NA	14	TRBJ1-2	NA	TGTGCCAGTAGTAGGATGACAGTTAACTATGGCTACACCTTC	CASSRMTVNYGYTF
TRBV7-9	NA	14	TRBJ1-2	few	TGTGCCAGCAGCAAATCAGTCCGAATATACGGCTACACCTTC	CASSKSVRIYGYTF
TRBV19	TRBD2	14	TRBJ2-1	NA	TGTGCCAGTAGTATAGCGGGAGGCCACAATGAGCAGTTCTTC	CASSIAGGHNEQFF
TRBV7-9	TRBD2	19	TRBJ2-1	NA	TGTGCCAGCAGCCCAAAAATCCCGTTACTAGCGGGATCCTACAATGAGCAGTTCTTC	CASSPKIPLLAGSYNEQFF
TRBV6-5	TRBD1	13	TRBJ2-1	NA	TGTGCCAGCACCCGGGACAGGGATAGTGAGCAGTTCTTC	CASTRDRDSEQFF
TRBV5-6	TRBD2	14	TRBJ2-5	NA	TGTGCCAGCAGCGGTAGCGGGACCGGGGAGACCCAGTACTTC	CASSGSGTGETQYF
TRBV7-2	NA	16	TRBJ1-5	once	TGTGCCAGCAGCTTAGGGGGTGGCAGGGAAGGGCAGCCCCAGCATTTT	CASSLGGGREGQPQHF
TRBV5-1	TRBD1	15	TRBJ2-5	once	TGCGCCAGCAGCTTGGAAGGGCAGGGGGCAGAGACCCAGTACTTC	CASSLEGQGAETQYF
TRBV7-9	NA	14	TRBJ1-1	once	TGTGCCAGCAGCTTACTGATGCCGGGAACTGAAGCTTTCTTT	CASSLLMPGTEAFF
TRBV10-3	TRBD2	13	TRBJ2-3	NA	TGTGCCACCGATACCGGGAGGGGAGATACGCAGTATTTT	CATDTGRGDTQYF
TRBV5-1	TRBD1	14	TRBJ2-2	NA	TGCGCCAGCAGTGGGACAGGGGATATCAGGGAGCTGTTTTTT	CASSGTGDIRELFF
TRBV6-5	NA	11	TRBJ1-1	NA	TGTGCCAGCAGAAACAGCGGAGGGGCTTTCTTT	CASRNSGGAFF
TRBV19	NA	14	TRBJ2-3	once	TGTGCCTCAATCGGCTGGGCCGGCACAGATACGCAGTATTTT	CASIGWAGTDTQYF
TRBV28	NA	12	TRBJ1-5	NA	TGTGCCAGCAGGGGGCCCAATCAGCCCCAGCATTTT	CASRGPNQPQHF
TRBV7-8	NA	13	TRBJ2-5	NA	TGTGCCAGCAGCTTAGACACCCAAGAGACCCAGTACTTC	CASSLDTQETQYF
TRBV4-3	NA	16	TRBJ1-2	NA	TGCGCCAGCAGCCAAGATCTTCTAGACCGGATGTATGGCTACACCTTC	CASSQDLLDRMYGYTF
TRBV7-2	NA	14	TRBJ2-7	NA	TGTGCCAGCAGCTTAGGCCTAGCGAGCTACGAGCAGTACTTC	CASSLGLASYEQYF
TRBV7-8	NA	14	TRBJ1-1	NA	TGTGCCAGCAGGAACAGCCTCGTTGACACTGAAGCTTTCTTT	CASRNSLVDTEAFF
TRBV28	TRBD2	12	TRBJ2-7	NA	TGTGCCAGCAACTATCTCGGGAGGGAGCAGTACTTC	CASNYLGREQYF
TRBV4-1	NA	14	TRBJ1-6	NA	TGCGCCAGCAGCCTATATCGGGGGGCTTCACCCCTCCACTTT	CASSLYRGASPLHF
TRBV9	NA	12	TRBJ1-1	NA	TGTGCCAGCAGCGTAAGCCACGGTGAAGCTTTCTTT	CASSVSHGEAFF
TRBV4-3	NA	16	TRBJ2-1	NA	TGCGCCAGCAGCCAAGTGGGCCTCACAGGAGGGAATGAGCAGTTCTTC	CASSQVGLTGGNEQFF
TRBV5-1	NA	15	TRBJ2-7	NA	TGCGCCAGCAGCTTGGGACAGAGCAACGGCTACGAGCAGTACTTC	CASSLGQSNGYEQYF
TRBV14	NA	15	TRBJ1-1	NA	TGTGCCAGCAGCCCGACGCGGGGGGCGGGCACTGAAGCTTTCTTT	CASSPTRGAGTEAFF
TRBV7-2	TRBD1	14	TRBJ1-6	NA	TGTGCCAGCAGCTTGATCAGGGGGAGATCACCCCTCCACTTT	CASSLIRGRSPLHF
TRBV5-1	NA	13	TRBJ1-1	NA	TGCGCCAGCAGCTTGCAGGGCCCAAACGAAGCTTTCTTT	CASSLQGPNEAFF
TRBV6-5	NA	12	TRBJ1-1	NA	TGTGCCAGCAGACCGCTGGGGGGTGAAGCTTTCTTT	CASRPLGGEAFF
TRBV19	NA	15	TRBJ2-1	NA	TGTGCCAGTACCATAGCGAGCTCTTCCCCGGGGGAGCAGTTCTTC	CASTIASSSPGEQFF
TRBV30	NA	13	TRBJ2-7	NA	TGTGCCGGTTCGCCTAGCAGCCTCTACGAGCAGTACTTC	CAGSPSSLYEQYF
TRBV3-1/TRBV3-2	TRBD2	13	TRBJ2-1	NA	TGTGCCAGCAAGGGACTAGCGGGAGGTGAGCAGTTCTTC	CASKGLAGGEQFF
TRBV18	TRBD1	14	TRBJ1-1	NA	TGTGCCAGCTCACGCCAGGGGGAAGACACTGAAGCTTTCTTT	CASSRQGEDTEAFF
TRBV19	NA	13	TRBJ1-1	NA	TGTGCCAGTAGTATGGGGAGGAACACTGAAGCTTTCTTT	CASSMGRNTEAFF
TRBV11-2	TRBD1	15	TRBJ2-2	NA	TGTGCCAGCAGCTTGACAGGGGGCGCGATCGGGGAGCTGTTTTTT	CASSLTGGAIGELFF
TRBV6-5	NA	14	TRBJ2-3	NA	TGTGCCAGCCGTCCCGGAGATAGAATGCATACGCAGTATTTT	CASRPGDRMHTQYF
TRBV6-2/TRBV6-3	NA	16	TRBJ2-5	NA	TGTGCCAGCAGTTACTCGACAGGCACAGGTGTTGGGACCCAGTACTTC	CASSYSTGTGVGTQYF
TRBV12-3/TRBV12-4	TRBD1	13	TRBJ2-3	NA	TGTGCCAGCAGCCCCTATGACAGGGGGCCACAGTATTTT	CASSPYDRGPQYF
TRBV20-1	NA	14	TRBJ2-7	NA	TGCAGTGCTAGTGTAGACACCCTGCTCTACGAGCAGTACTTC	CSASVDTLLYEQYF
TRBV27	NA	15	TRBJ2-3	NA	TGTGCCAGCAGTCCGATAAAACTAAGCACAGATACGCAGTATTTT	CASSPIKLSTDTQYF
TRBV2	TRBD1	13	TRBJ2-1	NA	TGTGCCAGCAGTAACAGGGGCTACAATGAGCAGTTCTTC	CASSNRGYNEQFF
TRBV5-5	NA	14	TRBJ2-3	NA	TGTGCCAGCAGCATGGCCCAGGGTGCAGATACGCAGTATTTT	CASSMAQGADTQYF
TRBV7-8	TRBD1	15	TRBJ1-2	NA	TGTGCCAGCAGCTCCGGGGACAGGGACCTCCAAGGCTACACCTTC	CASSSGDRDLQGYTF